The 13 T cell receptor beta chains given below trace back to one sample, sequenced in a study of CD8+CD57+ T cells in acquired aplastic anemia. Profiling that covered TCR beta VDJ and CDR3 relied on genomic DNA as its template. TCRdb used MiXCR to reprocess the reads, holding one entry per CDR3 protein. The sample carries a few hundred thousand distinct CDR3 sequences, 65% to 75% recorded once. What was sequenced was sorted CD4+, CD8+, or CD8+CD57+ T cells (not recorded which) from PBMCs. These receptors originate from a human donor in good health, serving as a control.

CDR3 amino acids: CASSFGSGGGHGYTF. CDR3 DNA: TGTGCCAGCAGCTTTGGATCGGGGGGCGGTCATGGCTACACCTTC. The rearrangement uses TRBV7-2 and TRBJ1-2, with D perhaps matching TRBD1 (6 bases). The germline V gene encodes CDR1 SGHTA and CDR2 FQGNSA. V was pared by 3 bases and J by 6 bases, with 17 bases between. This CDR3 contains 15 residues.

The V and J genes are TRBV9 and TRBJ1-2; D unresolved. Trimming shortened V by 3 bases and J by 12 bases, and 24 bases separated the two germline ends. This CDR3 spans 15 amino acids. The germline CDR1 and CDR2 sequences are SGDLS and YYNGEE. The CDR3 nucleotides are TGTGCCAGCAGCGCAGGTGTTAGCGCGGGTCTGCGCAACACCTTC. It codes for CASSAGVSAGLRNTF.

The chain links TRBV5-6 to TRBJ1-2; D perhaps matches TRBD1 (5 bases). This CDR3 region has 15 residues. Between the trimmed V and J ends, which lost 4 bases and 5 bases, there was a span of 18 bases. Germline V gene lookup returns CDR1 SGHDT and CDR2 YYEEEE. CDR3 sequence reads: CASSQQRRARYGYTF. CDR3 bases: TGTGCCAGCAGCCAGCAGCGCAGGGCCAGGTATGGCTACACCTTC.

The rearrangement links TRBV5-1 to TRBJ1-2; D is undetermined. The CDR3 sequence is 12 residues long. Germline CDR1 reads SGHRS; CDR2 reads YFSETQ. V lost 5 bases and J 12 bases, leaving 17 bases between the germline ends. The CDR3 DNA sequence: TGCGCCAGCAGGGAACGTTGGGAGATGAACACCTTC. This codes for CASRERWEMNTF.

V usage is TRBV12-3 or TRBV12-4 and J usage is TRBJ1-2, with D perhaps matching TRBD1 (5 bases). V was cut by 10 bases and J by 8 bases, with 17 bases left in between. CDR3 size: 12 residues. The CDR3: CATRRGGLGYTF. The CDR3 nucleotides are TGTGCCACCAGGAGGGGCGGCCTCGGCTACACCTTC.

Only a few counts were recorded for this clonotype. Because the CDR3's place on the DNA is in doubt, the DNA is left out and the CDR3 is given as listed by TCRdb. This sequence joins TRBV7-5 and TRBJ2-7. TRBV7-5 is termed a pseudogene. The CDR3 totals 17 residues, both ends included. The chain's CDR3 is CISVPEAYRYSSYEQYF.

The rearrangement joins TRBV29-1 to TRBJ2-7, with 12 bases matching TRBD1. Germline values: CDR1 SQVTM, CDR2 ANQGSEA. V lost 4 bases and J lost 4; bases outside the gene matches: 5. The CDR3 spans 14 residues. DNA of the CDR3: TGCAGCGTTGGGGGGGACAGGGGGCAATACGAGCAGTACTTC. Protein sequence: CSVGGDRGQYEQYF.

This clonotype was found many times. The rearrangement uses TRBV9 and TRBJ2-3; D is possibly TRBD2 (6 bases). The CDR3 spans 16 residues. Germline-derived CDR1 and CDR2 are SGDLS and YYNGEE. V gave up 0 bases and J gave up 5 bases, with 16 bases separating them. CDR3 bases: TGTGCCAGCAGCGTAGTAGAGGGGACTCTGGGAGATACGCAGTATTTT. It encodes CASSVVEGTLGDTQYF.

V is TRBV11-2 and J is TRBJ2-2; D remains ambiguous. The germline V and J ends were trimmed by 3 bases and 12 bases, with 11 bases remaining between them. Per the germline V gene, CDR1 is SGHAT and CDR2 is FQNNGV. The CDR3 is 12 residues long. In nucleotides, the CDR3 is TGTGCCAGCAGCTTTGACATAGGGAAGCTGTTTTTT. Translation gives CASSFDIGKLFF.

The CDR3 bases are TGTGCCAGCAGTATTGGACAGTTGAACACTGAAGCTTTCTTT. Protein sequence: CASSIGQLNTEAFF. J is TRBJ1-1 and V is TRBV2, with TRBD1 as a possible D gene (6 bases). Germline CDR1 SNHLY, CDR2 FYNNEI. V lost 5 bases and J lost 0, with 10 bases in between. The CDR3 is made up of 14 amino acids.

J is TRBJ1-1 and V is TRBV5-1; the match to TRBD1 covers 7 bases. Germline CDR1 and CDR2: SGHRS and YFSETQ. The ends lost 2 bases at V and 3 bases at J; junction bases unmatched: 7. The CDR3 sequence is 15 residues long. The CDR3 DNA reads as TGCGCCAGCAGCTTTACAGGGGACACTGACACTGAAGCTTTCTTT. Translating gives CASSFTGDTDTEAFF.

This clonotype was recorded many times. The chain combines TRBV7-2 with TRBJ2-7; D remains unclear. Germline CDR1 reads SGHTA; CDR2 reads FQGNSA. V shed 5 bases and J shed 5 bases, with 13 bases lying between them. The CDR3 covers 13 residues. The CDR3 spells CASSPMAPDEQYF. Written as DNA, the CDR3 is TGTGCCAGCAGCCCGATGGCCCCGGACGAGCAGTACTTC.

The chain uses TRBV13 and TRBJ1-6, with D tentatively TRBD1 (5 bases). Germline V gene lookup returns CDR1 PRHDT and CDR2 FYEKMQ (reference sequence). V lost 5 bases and J lost 12, with 17 bases in between. This CDR3 region has 14 residues. CDR3 sequence reads: CASSATGGQGPLHF. The CDR3 DNA reads TGTGCCAGCAGCGCGACGGGGGGTCAGGGACCCCTCCACTTT.